One sample yielded the 15 T cell receptor beta chains listed below, sequenced in a study of cytomegalovirus exposure and HLA in healthy donors. PCR involved 60 Vbeta and 13 Jbeta primers. Assay used: immunoSEQ multiplex PCR; TCRdb lists only in-frame clones, some missing. The top ten clones hold less than 3% of a sample with roughly 180,000 clones, approximately 72% of them seen once. The sample taken for sequencing was PBMCs. These receptors were taken from a female donor in good health and CMV-seronegative.

This clone has a handful of counts. Other DNA sequences in this specimen translate into the identical CDR3. The J gene is TRBJ2-5, the V gene TRBV18; 7 bases fit TRBD2. The V and J ends lost 2 bases and 5 bases, in that order; junction bases with no gene match: 2. The CDR3 extends over 13 amino acids. CDR1 is KGHSH and CDR2 is LQKENI in the germline V gene. CDR3 residues: CASSPGRGETQYF. Written as DNA, the CDR3 is TGTGCCAGCTCACCAGGGAGGGGCGAGACCCAGTACTTC.

This clone appeared a single time. V usage is TRBV27 and J usage is TRBJ2-3, with TRBD1 identical over 10 bases. V shed 2 bases, J shed 8 bases, and the junction held 7 bases outside the gene matches. Germline V CDR1 and CDR2: MNHEY, SMNVEV (reference sequence). This CDR3 region has 15 residues. The CDR3: CASSLGTGASGTQYF. CDR3 DNA: TGTGCCAGCAGTTTAGGGACAGGGGCTTCGGGTACGCAGTATTTT.

The chain uses TRBV5-4 and TRBJ2-3; TRBD2 matches 7 bases. After removal of 4 bases from V and 4 bases from J, the junction contained 12 bases not matched to a gene. CDR3 length: 16 amino acids. The V gene's germline CDR1 is SGHNT and CDR2 YYREEE (reference sequence). The CDR3 loop is CASSLKGLRDADTQYF. In DNA, the CDR3 is TGTGCCAGCAGCCTGAAGGGACTAAGGGACGCAGATACGCAGTATTTT.

V gene TRBV11-2 combines with J gene TRBJ2-6; 9 nucleotides align to TRBD1. The trim removed 5 bases at V and 0 bases at J, leaving 8 bases unmatched. CDR3 length: 18 residues. In germline, CDR1 is SGHAT, CDR2 FQNNGV. CDR3 sequence (DNA): TGTGCCAGCAGCCAGGGGGGGACAGGGCACTCTGGGGCCAACGTCCTGACTTTC. Its protein product is CASSQGGTGHSGANVLTF.

The chain joins TRBV5-1 to TRBJ1-2, with 7 positions matching TRBD1. V was clipped by 4 bases and J by 5 bases; unmatched bases: 11. Germline V lookup: CDR1 SGHRS, CDR2 YFSETQ. The CDR3 totals 15 residues. The CDR3, as DNA: TGCGCCAGCAGCCCCAACACAGGGGCTCCTTATGGCTACACCTTC. Its translation: CASSPNTGAPYGYTF.

The chain uses TRBV7-2 and TRBJ1-1; 8 bases are a match to TRBD1. The V and J ends lost 4 bases and 9 bases, in that order; junction bases with no gene match: 7. Germline V gene lookup returns CDR1 SGHTA and CDR2 FQGNSA. The CDR3 has 13 residues. CDR3 bases: TGTGCCAGCAGCTCCGACAGGGGTCAAAAAGCTTTCTTT. Protein sequence: CASSSDRGQKAFF.

A few counts support this clone. The CDR3 nucleotides are TGTGCCAGCGGCCCTGACAGGGTTGGAAGCTACACCTTC. Translated, it gives CASGPDRVGSYTF. V is TRBV7-3 and J is TRBJ1-2, with 7 positions matching TRBD1. This CDR3 contains 13 residues. Germline V gene sequence: CDR1 SGHTA, CDR2 FQGTGA. J lost 9 bases, V lost 8 bases, and 12 bases had no gene match.

The gene calls are TRBV2 and TRBJ1-6, with TRBD1 as a possible D gene (5 bases). The CDR3 loop spans 15 amino acids. Trimming removed 6 bases at V and 3 bases at J, with 12 bases between. Germline values: CDR1 SNHLY, CDR2 FYNNEI. This chain's CDR3 is CASRGGGGYNSPLHF. Written as DNA, the CDR3 is TGTGCCAGCAGGGGCGGCGGGGGCTATAATTCACCCCTCCACTTT. Complete variable domain (other parts from reference TRBV2 and TRBJ1-6): EPEVTQTPSHQVTQMGQEVILRCVPISNHLYFYWYRQILGQKVEFLVSFYNNEISEKSEIFDDQFSVERPDGSNFTLKIRSTKLEDSAMYFCASRGGGGYNSPLHFGNGTRLTVT.

To note about this clone: The same CDR3 also results from other DNA sequences found in this sample. This chain connects TRBV27 to TRBJ2-5; D uncertain. The V gene's germline CDR1 is MNHEY and CDR2 SMNVEV (reference sequence). V was trimmed by 4 bases and J by 0 bases, leaving 12 bases between them. The CDR3 covers 15 residues. CDR3 nucleotides: TGTGCCAGCAGTTCCGCGGAAAAGAACCAAGAGACCCAGTACTTC. As protein: CASSSAEKNQETQYF.

This chain links TRBV13 with TRBJ2-4, with a tentative D call TRBD2 (5 bases). Trimming stripped 1 base from V and 8 bases from J, with 9 bases between. This CDR3 is built from 13 residues. CDR1 is PRHDT and CDR2 is FYEKMQ in the germline V gene (reference sequence). CDR3 bases: TGTGCCAGCAGCTTAGAATCGGGGTACATTCAGTACTTC. Residues: CASSLESGYIQYF.

The chain joins TRBV9 to TRBJ2-1; the match to TRBD2 covers 14 bases. The germline CDR1 and CDR2 sequences are SGDLS and YYNGEE. The CDR3 length is 17 residues. Trimming took 3 bases from V and 8 from J; bases not matched to a gene: 10. CDR3 coding DNA: TGTGCCAGCAGCGCGGAGTTAGGGACTAGCGGGAGCGATGAGCAGTTCTTC. It encodes CASSAELGTSGSDEQFF.

Only one count was recorded for this clone. The chain recombines TRBV7-2 with TRBJ2-5; 12 nucleotides match TRBD2. Per the germline V gene, CDR1 is SGHTA and CDR2 is FQGNSA. V was clipped by 5 bases and J by 5 bases; unmatched bases: 9. There are 16 residues in the CDR3. Here the CDR3 reads CASSPPTSGGAETQYF. The CDR3 region has the DNA TGTGCCAGCAGCCCCCCGACTAGCGGGGGTGCGGAGACCCAGTACTTC.

Here the CDR3 reads CASLESSSGNTIYF. In DNA form, the CDR3 reads TGTGCCAGTTTGGAGTCCAGCTCTGGAAACACCATATATTTT. This sequence joins TRBV2 and TRBJ1-3; D is undetermined. V shed 9 bases and J shed 0 bases, with 12 bases lying between them. CDR1 is SNHLY, CDR2 FYNNEI, per germline. The CDR3 spans 14 residues.

V gene TRBV7-2 combines with J gene TRBJ2-6; possibly TRBD2 for D (6 bases). CDR3 size: 18 residues. In germline, CDR1 is SGHTA, CDR2 FQGNSA. V was shortened by 1 base and J by 0 bases, with 13 bases between the two germline ends. CDR3 sequence (DNA): TGTGCCAGCAGCTTAGTAAGGGGCGGGATCTCTGGGGCCAACGTCCTGACTTTC. Translating it yields CASSLVRGGISGANVLTF.

This clone was counted once. The chain combines TRBV30 with TRBJ2-1; D gene unclear. The CDR3 runs to 12 residues. Germline V gene data show CDR1 as GTSNPN and CDR2 as SVGIG (reference sequence). V was clipped by 2 bases and J by 4 bases, with 6 bases between them. The CDR3 is CAWSPPYNEQFF. The CDR3 region has the DNA TGTGCCTGGAGTCCCCCTTACAATGAGCAGTTCTTC.